These 15 T cell receptor beta chains share one sample of origin, sequenced in a study of T cells in Graves' hyperthyroidism and ophthalmopathy. Amplification of TCR beta CDR3 regions was performed using RNA transcripts as template. HTBI primers were used for first-round RT-PCR of the TCR CDR3. One entry per CDR3 protein results from TCRdb running MiXCR on the multiplex PCR reads. The table lists 300,000 to 400,000 distinct CDR3 sequences, under 25% of them singletons, with roughly 52% in the top ten. The sample was blood. The receptor set was obtained from a woman aged 50 to 60 with Graves' hyperthyroidism.

This clonotype was recorded once. V gene TRBV29-1 combines with J gene TRBJ2-2, with D tentatively TRBD1 or TRBD2 (5 bases each). The CDR3 runs to 14 residues. The V gene lost 8 bases and the J gene lost 3 bases, with 16 bases spanning the gap. Germline V gene sequence: CDR1 SQVTM, CDR2 ANQGSEA. The CDR3 DNA reads as TGCAGCTTCAAACGGATGGGGGACACCGGGGAGCTGTTTTTT. Translated, it gives CSFKRMGDTGELFF.

The rearrangement uses TRBV12-3 or TRBV12-4 and TRBJ2-3; TRBD1 agrees at 9 bases. The CDR3 length is 16 residues. Trimming at V came to 5 bases and at J to 0 bases, leaving 6 bases not matched to a gene. The CDR3 region is CASSGTGKTSTDTQYF. DNA of the CDR3: TGTGCCAGCAGTGGGACAGGGAAAACTAGCACAGATACGCAGTATTTT.

The chain employs TRBV30 and TRBJ1-2; the D gene is possibly TRBD1 (5 bases). This CDR3 region has 13 residues. V lost 4 bases, J lost 7 bases, and 16 bases lay in between. CDR1 is GTSNPN and CDR2 is SVGIG in the germline V gene (reference sequence). CDR3 protein: CAWTRAQRGGYTF. The CDR3 DNA reads as TGTGCCTGGACCAGGGCCCAAAGAGGTGGCTACACCTTC.

This clonotype occurred many times. The chain recombines TRBV20-1 with TRBJ1-2; no reliable D call. The germline V gene encodes CDR1 DFQATT and CDR2 SNEGSKA (reference sequence). The V and J ends lost 1 base and 1 base respectively, with 19 bases between them. The CDR3 length is 17 residues. CDR3 coding DNA: TGCAGTGCTAGAGGGAACTCCGGGAGATCGTTTAACTATGGCTACACCTTC. This codes for CSARGNSGRSFNYGYTF.

There are a few counts of this clonotype. The J gene is TRBJ2-3, the V gene TRBV5-5; 14 bases fit TRBD2. The CDR3 is 15 residues long. The germline gives CDR1 SGHKS, CDR2 YYEKEE (reference sequence). V trimming: 3 bases; J trimming: 6 bases; junction bases outside the gene matches: 3. CDR3 sequence reads: CASSWTSGGSDTQYF. DNA of the CDR3: TGTGCCAGCAGCTGGACTAGCGGGGGGTCGGATACGCAGTATTTT.

The chain is built from TRBV7-9 and TRBJ1-4; no clear D gene. CDR1 SEHNR and CDR2 FQNEAQ come from the germline V gene (reference sequence). Trimming pared 1 base from V and 7 bases from J, leaving 13 bases between. The CDR3 totals 15 residues. This chain's CDR3 is CASSLGYTEGEKLFF. The CDR3 DNA reads TGTGCCAGCAGCTTAGGGTATACAGAAGGTGAAAAACTGTTTTTT.

This clonotype was observed at least ten times. J is TRBJ2-7 and V is TRBV5-1; D is uncertain. With 4 bases removed from V and 6 bases from J, the gap between germline ends came to 8 bases. The length of the CDR3 is 11 residues. The germline gives CDR1 SGHRS, CDR2 YFSETQ. The CDR3 DNA follows: TGCGCCAGCAGCGCCGGCACCGAGCAGTACTTC. As protein: CASSAGTEQYF.

Remarks on this clonotype: With a much larger clone just one base away, this may be a read error. V is TRBV7-6 and J is TRBJ2-2; D may be TRBD2 (5 bases). V lost 3 bases to trimming and J lost 7 bases, with 15 bases between them. This CDR3 has 15 amino acids. Germline assignment: CDR1 SGHVS and CDR2 FNYEAQ. The CDR3 sequence is CASSLMRVGIGELFF. CDR3 coding DNA: TGTGCCAGCAGCTTGATGAGGGTTGGCATCGGGGAGCTGTTTTTT.

This clonotype was observed a few times. The gene calls are TRBV9 and TRBJ2-5; the D gene could be TRBD1 or TRBD2 (7 bases each). Germline CDR1 and CDR2: SGDLS and YYNGEE. There are 15 residues in the CDR3. The V end was cut by 4 bases, the J end by 4 bases, with 17 bases between. In nucleotides, the CDR3 is TGTGCCAGCAGCCCAGGGGGGGTGACGGGAGAGACCCAGTACTTC. This translates into CASSPGGVTGETQYF.

Comment on this clonotype: Given a much more abundant clone one base away, this may be a read error. The gene calls are TRBV12-3 or TRBV12-4 and TRBJ2-2, with 7 bases lining up with TRBD2. Trimming took 7 bases from V and 6 from J; bases not matched to a gene: 11. The CDR3 loop spans 15 amino acids. CDR3 bases: TGTGCCAGCACTCTGACTGGCGGGAGTTCCGGGGAGCTGTTTTTT. It codes for CASTLTGGSSGELFF.

This clonotype has ten or more counts. This sequence joins TRBV29-1 and TRBJ2-7, with 7 bases that match TRBD1. The length of the CDR3 is 13 residues. J gave up 2 bases and V 1 base, and 2 bases lay outside the gene matches. The germline V gene encodes CDR1 SQVTM and CDR2 ANQGSEA. CDR3 sequence (DNA): TGCAGCGTTGAAGGCCAGGGGGCCTACGAGCAGTACTTC. Protein product: CSVEGQGAYEQYF.

This clonotype has just a few counts. This chain connects TRBV5-1 to TRBJ1-1; no firm D call. The CDR3 length is 15 residues. V gave up 0 bases and J gave up 1 base, with 10 bases separating them. Germline V gene lookup returns CDR1 SGHRS and CDR2 YFSETQ. The CDR3 region is CASSLDPSANTEAFF. Written as DNA, the CDR3 is TGCGCCAGCAGCTTGGATCCGAGTGCGAACACTGAAGCTTTCTTT.

The chain uses TRBV6-1 and TRBJ1-6; 9 positions agree with TRBD1. The CDR3 consists of 19 residues. The V gene's germline CDR1 is MNHNS and CDR2 SASEGT. V lost 6 bases and J lost 0; bases outside the gene matches: 12. DNA for the CDR3: TGTGCCAGCAGGGGACCGGGACAGGGAGGCCGCTCCTATAATTCACCCCTCCACTTT. It specifies CASRGPGQGGRSYNSPLHF.

Remarks on this clonotype: A read error may be the cause here, since a much bigger clone is one base away. The CDR3 sequence is CASSPGLSPYNEQFF. CDR3 nucleotides: TGTGCCAGCAGCCCGGGACTTTCCCCCTACAATGAGCAGTTCTTC. The chain has TRBV11-1 and TRBJ2-1, with D possibly matching TRBD2 (6 bases). The CDR3 is made up of 15 amino acids. Germline CDR1 reads SGHAT; CDR2 reads FQDESV (reference sequence). Trimming cost V 5 bases and J 2 bases, with 13 bases left between them.

The chain links TRBV20-1 to TRBJ2-1, with D perhaps TRBD2 (5 bases). Germline CDR1 and CDR2: DFQATT and SNEGSKA (reference sequence). The CDR3 extends over 15 amino acids. Trimming pared 3 bases from V and 5 bases from J, leaving 17 bases between. The CDR3 DNA reads as TGCAGTGCTAGCCTAGTTAGCGTCTGGGACAATGAGCAGTTCTTC. Protein: CSASLVSVWDNEQFF.